This is a list of T cell receptor beta chains from one sample in a study of blood T cell repertoires in COVID-19. The repertoire was sequenced with immunoSEQ multiplex PCR; TCRdb's copy has only in-frame clones and lacks some. The sample shows roughly 330,000 clones, roughly 90% of them seen only once. The sequencing input was peripheral blood. Source of these receptors: a woman between 45 and 60 years old with active or convalescent COVID-19. Each CDR3 is given with its conserved first and last residue. D genes are given only for firm matches. Expanded clones get a size class; other rows say once, few or many, or leave the size out.

>.|TRBJ1-4|TRBV7-2|once
CASSLAGRSTNEKLFF
TGTGCCAGCAGCTTAGCAGGGAGATCAACTAATGAAAAACTGTTTTTT
>.|TRBJ1-5|TRBV30|.
CAWSVRTVSNQPQHF
TGTGCCTGGAGTGTTCGGACAGTTAGCAATCAGCCCCAGCATTTT
>.|TRBJ2-7|TRBV5-1|.
CASSWDTSYEQYF
TGCGCCAGCAGCTGGGACACCTCCTACGAGCAGTACTTC
>TRBD1|TRBJ2-6|TRBV11-2|.
CASSSRTGGPGANVLTF
TGTGCCAGCAGCTCCCGTACAGGGGGACCTGGGGCCAACGTCCTGACTTTC
>.|TRBJ2-2|TRBV5-6|.
CASSLDFGSEAGELFF
TGTGCCAGCAGCTTGGATTTCGGATCCGAGGCCGGGGAGCTGTTTTTT
>.|TRBJ1-2|TRBV18|.
CASSPTLEGGVGYGYTF
TGTGCCAGCTCACCGACGCTGGAAGGGGGAGTAGGCTATGGCTACACCTTC
>.|TRBJ1-1|TRBV5-4|.
CASTLGGGGTTEAFF
TGTGCCAGCACACTAGGGGGGGGAGGGACCACTGAAGCTTTCTTT
>TRBD2|TRBJ2-2|TRBV7-3|.
CASSLSGRASGTGELFF
TGTGCCAGCAGCTTATCCGGGAGGGCAAGTGGCACCGGGGAGCTGTTTTTT
>.|TRBJ2-5|TRBV11-2|.
CASSFGSGQETQYF
TGTGCCAGCAGCTTTGGTAGCGGACAAGAGACCCAGTACTTC
>.|TRBJ2-7|TRBV7-9|few
CASSESPPYEQYF
TGTGCCAGCAGCGAGTCTCCACCCTACGAGCAGTACTTC
>.|TRBJ2-3|TRBV6-5|.
CASSLQGDTQYF
TGTGCCAGCAGTTTACAGGGAGATACGCAGTATTTT
>.|TRBJ1-2|TRBV30|.
CAWTSGRGYGYTF
TGTGCCTGGACGAGTGGGCGTGGCTATGGCTACACCTTC
>TRBD2|TRBJ2-3|TRBV9|.
CASSVNPHVAGGTDTQYF
TGTGCCAGCAGCGTAAACCCCCATGTAGCGGGGGGCACAGATACGCAGTATTTT
>.|TRBJ1-2|TRBV11-2|.
CASSLDHSFGYTF
TGTGCCAGCAGCCTCGACCACAGCTTCGGCTACACCTTC